One and the same sample provided the 25 T cell receptor beta chains below, sequenced in a study of T cell repertoires in cytomegalovirus infection. One entry per CDR3 protein results from TCRdb running MiXCR on the reads. The data hold about 260,000 distinct CDR3 sequences, with around 8.7% observed a single time. Source material: PBMCs. The receptors come from a human donor in good health (CMV status not recorded). Some clones in this sample may be carry-over from other donors' samples.

This clonotype was counted ten times or more. V gene TRBV6-2 or TRBV6-3 combines with J gene TRBJ2-7; 7 bases match TRBD2. CDR1 and CDR2 from the germline V gene are MNHEY and SVGEGT. CDR3 size: 15 residues. With V trimmed by 0 bases and J by 9 bases, 11 bases remained unmatched. CDR3 loop: CASSYSPSGIIWQYF. CDR3 coding DNA: TGTGCCAGCAGTTACTCTCCTAGCGGTATAATTTGGCAGTACTTC.

This sequence joins TRBV29-1 and TRBJ2-7, with 8 bases aligning to TRBD2. CDR3 length: 12 amino acids. The V and J ends lost 7 bases and 3 bases, in that order; junction bases with no gene match: 5. Germline V lookup: CDR1 SQVTM, CDR2 ANQGSEA. Here the CDR3 reads CSALSGSYEQYF. Here the CDR3 DNA reads TGCAGCGCCCTGAGCGGGAGCTACGAGCAGTACTTC.

This clonotype was observed many times. The genes are TRBV6-2 or TRBV6-3 and TRBJ1-3, with a possible D match to TRBD1 (6 bases). The CDR3 consists of 20 residues. V shed 6 bases and J shed 0 bases, with 27 bases lying between them. Germline V gene sequence: CDR1 MNHEY, CDR2 SVGEGT. CDR3 coding DNA: TGTGCCAGCAGCACTCTCCGGGACACCAGCTGGTTTGTCTCTGGAAACACCATATATTTT. It encodes CASSTLRDTSWFVSGNTIYF.

This clonotype has a count of ten or more. The chain couples TRBV28 to TRBJ2-5, with D possibly TRBD2 on 5 matching bases. Trimming took 3 bases from V and 2 from J, leaving 7 bases between them. The germline CDR1 and CDR2 sequences are MDHEN and SYDVKM. The CDR3 spans 13 residues. The CDR3 DNA reads TGTGCCAGCAGTTTCGGGATACAAGAGACCCAGTACTTC. It codes for CASSFGIQETQYF.

This chain connects TRBV29-1 to TRBJ2-1, with TRBD2 matching over 10 bases. Losses at the gene ends were 4 bases for V and 5 bases for J; bases not matched to a gene: 5. The germline V gene has CDR1 SQVTM and CDR2 ANQGSEA. This CDR3 is 14 amino acids long. Here the CDR3 DNA reads TGCAGCGTTGGCGCTAGCGGGAGCCACAATGAGCAGTTCTTC. Translation: CSVGASGSHNEQFF.

In this sample, this clonotype turned up many times. This chain links TRBV7-2 with TRBJ2-3, with TRBD2 matching 12 bases. This CDR3 region has 15 residues. After removal of 5 bases from V and 6 bases from J, the junction contained 6 bases not matched to a gene. The germline V gene encodes CDR1 SGHTA and CDR2 FQGNSA. CDR3 loop: CASSVGLAGIDTQYF. The CDR3 nucleotides are TGTGCCAGCAGCGTAGGACTAGCGGGAATTGATACGCAGTATTTT.

The genes are TRBV28 and TRBJ1-1; D not certain. Germline CDR1 is MDHEN and CDR2 is SYDVKM. CDR3 length: 14 amino acids. The ends were cut back, 5 bases at V and 8 bases at J, with 18 bases in the middle. CDR3 DNA sequence: TGTGCCAGCAGTGATAACACCGGCGTTACGGAAGCTTTCTTT. It codes for CASSDNTGVTEAFF.

This clonotype appeared many times. The chain couples TRBV7-9 to TRBJ2-7; 10 bases agree with TRBD1. This CDR3 is 14 amino acids long. V dropped 5 bases and J dropped 6; count of bases not matched to a gene: 7. Germline CDR1 SEHNR, CDR2 FQNEAQ (reference sequence). CDR3 protein: CASSPDRGQREQYF. As DNA, the CDR3 is TGTGCCAGCAGCCCAGACAGGGGGCAGCGCGAGCAGTACTTC.

This clonotype was seen ten or more times. The chain employs TRBV2 and TRBJ2-1; 11 nucleotides align to TRBD2. Germline V gene sequence: CDR1 SNHLY, CDR2 FYNNEI. The CDR3 runs 14 residues. J lost 7 bases, V lost 7 bases, and 6 bases had no gene match. CDR3 protein: CASTLLAGANEQFF. The CDR3 nucleotides read TGTGCCAGCACCTTACTAGCGGGGGCGAATGAGCAGTTCTTC.

This chain connects TRBV28 to TRBJ1-1; possibly TRBD1 for D (5 bases). The V end was cut by 2 bases, the J end by 0 bases, with 16 bases between. Germline V gene sequence: CDR1 MDHEN, CDR2 SYDVKM. This CDR3 region has 17 residues. The CDR3 region is CASSLHKGFVMNTEAFF. Written as DNA, the CDR3 is TGTGCCAGCAGTTTACACAAGGGGTTTGTGATGAACACTGAAGCTTTCTTT. Full variable domain (missing parts from reference TRBV28 and TRBJ1-1): DVKVTQSSRYLVKRTGEKVFLECVQDMDHENMFWYRQDPGLGLRLIYFSYDVKMKEKGDIPEGYSVSREKKERFSLILESASTNQTSMYLCASSLHKGFVMNTEAFFGQGTRLTVV.

V is TRBV20-1 and J is TRBJ1-4; TRBD1 aligns across 10 bases. There are 15 residues in the CDR3. V lost 0 bases to trimming and J lost 8 bases; unmatched junction nucleotides: 6. CDR1 and CDR2 (germline): DFQATT, SNEGSKA (reference sequence). CDR3 sequence (DNA): TGCAGTGCTAGAGATCCGGGACAGGGGAAGGAAAAACTGTTTTTT. It codes for CSARDPGQGKEKLFF.

In its sample, this clonotype was seen a few times. The chain couples TRBV7-9 to TRBJ2-7, with D tentatively TRBD1 or TRBD2 (5 bases each). This CDR3 region has 13 residues. V was cut by 7 bases and J by 5 bases, with 15 bases left in between. Germline lookup yields CDR1 SEHNR and CDR2 FQNEAQ (reference sequence). The CDR3 DNA reads TGTGCCAGCACCTCCGGGACCGCGGACGAGCAGTACTTC. Protein sequence: CASTSGTADEQYF.

This chain links TRBV2 with TRBJ2-5, with 14 bases identical to TRBD2. The CDR3 totals 16 residues. J gave up 4 bases and V 5 bases, and 6 bases lay outside the gene matches. The germline gives CDR1 SNHLY, CDR2 FYNNEI. The CDR3 region has the DNA TGTGCCAGCAGTCAGGGACTAGCGGGGGCAGGAGAGACCCAGTACTTC. It specifies CASSQGLAGAGETQYF.

This clonotype was recorded at least ten times. Without the conserved terminal phenylalanine or tryptophan, this CDR3 likely stems from a read error. No DNA is shown, since the ends of the CDR3 on it are uncertain; the CDR3 is the one TCRdb lists. The chain uses TRBV14 and TRBJ1-5; TRBD1 reflects the table's D call only, with no check against the DNA. Germline V CDR1 and CDR2: SGHDN, FVKESK. With termini counted, the CDR3 has 8 amino acids. CDR3 amino acids: CASSPGTV.

This clonotype was detected ten times or more. The chain carries TRBV6-2 or TRBV6-3 and TRBJ2-3, with a possible D match to TRBD1 (6 bases). Trimming left V 6 bases short and J 1 base short, with 14 bases between. Germline V gene lookup returns CDR1 MNHEY and CDR2 SVGEGT. The CDR3 is 15 residues long. CDR3 in DNA: TGTGCCAGCAGCGCGCCTCGACAGGGCACAGATACGCAGTATTTT. This sequence encodes CASSAPRQGTDTQYF.

A few counts support this clonotype. The V gene is TRBV11-2, the J gene TRBJ2-1, with 15 bases that match TRBD2. V lost 4 bases and J lost 7; bases outside the gene matches: 5. The CDR3 has 16 residues. Per the germline V gene, CDR1 is SGHAT and CDR2 is FQNNGV. The CDR3 nucleotides are TGTGCCAGCAGCTCCGGACTAGCGGGAGGGGGGAATGAGCAGTTCTTC. This translates into CASSSGLAGGGNEQFF.

This clonotype was recorded many times. CDR3 nucleotide sequence: TGTGCCAGCAGCTTAGGGGGAGGAATCTTCGAGCAGTACTTC. This translates into CASSLGGGIFEQYF. V gene TRBV7-2 combines with J gene TRBJ2-7; D is perhaps TRBD2 (6 bases). Germline V gene data show CDR1 as SGHTA and CDR2 as FQGNSA. With 1 base removed from V and 6 bases from J, the gap between germline ends came to 13 bases. CDR3 length equals 14 residues.

Many counts were recorded for this clonotype. The chain has TRBV7-6 and TRBJ1-1; no firm D call. CDR1 is SGHVS and CDR2 is FNYEAQ in the germline V gene. This CDR3 spans 13 amino acids. Trimming stripped 5 bases from V and 6 bases from J, with 13 bases between. The CDR3 sequence is CASSLVGMAEAFF. CDR3 nucleotides: TGTGCCAGCAGCCTGGTTGGTATGGCTGAAGCTTTCTTT.

There are many counts of this clonotype. V gene TRBV7-2 combines with J gene TRBJ2-3, with no clear D. The CDR3 totals 14 residues. Trimming took off 1 base at V and 3 bases at J, with 8 bases between the two ends. CDR1 and CDR2 from the germline V gene are SGHTA and FQGNSA. This CDR3 reads CASSLELVTDTQYF. CDR3 nucleotide sequence: TGTGCCAGCAGCTTAGAGCTCGTTACAGATACGCAGTATTTT.

This clonotype has just a few counts. The V call is TRBV19, the J call TRBJ2-1, with D uncertain. This CDR3 contains 13 residues. Germline V gene sequence: CDR1 LNHDA, CDR2 SQIVND (reference sequence). V lost 1 base to trimming and J lost 8 bases, with 9 bases between them. The CDR3 spells CASSIAPGDEQFF. CDR3 nucleotides: TGTGCCAGTAGTATAGCACCCGGAGATGAGCAGTTCTTC. Variable domain in full (rest from reference TRBV19 and TRBJ2-1): DGGITQSPKYLFRKEGQNVTLSCEQNLNHDAMYWYRQDPGQGLRLIYYSQIVNDFQKGDIAEGYSVSREKKESFPLTVTSAQKNPTAFYLCASSIAPGDEQFFGPGTRLTVL.

This clonotype was counted ten times or more. The chain joins TRBV5-5 to TRBJ1-1, with a weak D call TRBD1 (6 bases). From germline, CDR1 is SGHKS and CDR2 YYEKEE (reference sequence). V dropped 6 bases and J dropped 0 bases, with 9 bases sitting between them. The CDR3 is made up of 13 amino acids. CDR3 loop: CASKGDLNTEAFF. DNA for the CDR3: TGTGCCAGCAAGGGGGATTTGAACACTGAAGCTTTCTTT.

This clonotype was counted a few times. The chain has TRBV6-2 or TRBV6-3 and TRBJ2-1; 8 bases fit TRBD2. Germline V lookup: CDR1 MNHEY, CDR2 SVGEGT. There are 15 residues in the CDR3. With 7 bases clipped from V and 0 bases from J, the junction kept 5 bases outside the gene matches. CDR3 loop: CASITSGTSYNEQFF. Written as DNA, the CDR3 is TGTGCCAGCATCACTAGCGGAACCTCCTACAATGAGCAGTTCTTC.

V gene TRBV19 combines with J gene TRBJ2-7; 13 bases match TRBD2. With 5 bases clipped from V and 6 bases from J, the junction kept 4 bases outside the gene matches. Germline assignment: CDR1 LNHDA and CDR2 SQIVND (reference sequence). The CDR3 consists of 14 residues. CDR3 protein: CASSALAGGGEQYF. DNA for the CDR3: TGTGCCAGTAGTGCACTAGCGGGAGGGGGCGAGCAGTACTTC.

This clonotype was detected ten times or more. This chain connects TRBV12-3 or TRBV12-4 to TRBJ2-4; possible D gene TRBD2, 5 bases. Trimming stripped 3 bases from V and 0 bases from J, with 9 bases between. CDR3 length: 15 amino acids. In nucleotides, the CDR3 is TGTGCCAGCAGTTTGGAGGCAATAGCCAAAAACATTCAGTACTTC. Translated, it gives CASSLEAIAKNIQYF.

This clonotype was counted many times. The genes are TRBV7-9 and TRBJ2-5, with 7 bases matching TRBD2. The CDR3 is 14 amino acids. The germline CDR1 and CDR2 sequences are SEHNR and FQNEAQ (reference sequence). J was trimmed by 5 bases and V by 5 bases; bases with no gene match: 8. The CDR3 DNA reads TGTGCCAGCAGCAACTGGGGAGGGCAGGAGACCCAGTACTTC. This codes for CASSNWGGQETQYF.